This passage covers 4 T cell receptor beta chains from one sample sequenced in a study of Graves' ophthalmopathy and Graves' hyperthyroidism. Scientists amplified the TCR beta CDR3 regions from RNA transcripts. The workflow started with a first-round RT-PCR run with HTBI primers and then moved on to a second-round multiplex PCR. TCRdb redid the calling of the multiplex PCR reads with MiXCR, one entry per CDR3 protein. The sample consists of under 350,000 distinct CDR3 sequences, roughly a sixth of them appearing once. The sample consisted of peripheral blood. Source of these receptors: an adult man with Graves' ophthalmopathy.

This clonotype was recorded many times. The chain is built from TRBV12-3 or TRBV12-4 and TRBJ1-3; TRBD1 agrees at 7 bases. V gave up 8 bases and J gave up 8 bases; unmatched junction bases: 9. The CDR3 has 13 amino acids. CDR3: CASGTVRGDTIYF. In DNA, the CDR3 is TGTGCCAGCGGGACAGTCCGGGGGGACACCATATATTTT.

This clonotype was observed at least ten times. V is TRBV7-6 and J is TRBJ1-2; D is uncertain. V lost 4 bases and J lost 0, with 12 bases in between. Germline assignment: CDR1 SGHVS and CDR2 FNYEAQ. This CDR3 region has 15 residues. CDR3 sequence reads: CASSSASGTNYGYTF. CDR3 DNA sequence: TGTGCCAGCAGCTCCGCATCCGGGACTAACTATGGCTACACCTTC.

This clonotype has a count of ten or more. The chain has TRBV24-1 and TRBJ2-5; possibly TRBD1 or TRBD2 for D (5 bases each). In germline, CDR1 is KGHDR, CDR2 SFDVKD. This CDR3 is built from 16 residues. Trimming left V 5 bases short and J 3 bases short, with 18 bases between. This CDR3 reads CATSGRGTSPKETQYF. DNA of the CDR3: TGTGCCACCAGTGGCCGAGGGACCTCTCCTAAAGAGACCCAGTACTTC.

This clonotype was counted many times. In DNA, the CDR3 is TGTGCCAGCAGCTTAACGTCAGATCAAGAGACCCAGTACTTC. It encodes CASSLTSDQETQYF. The rearrangement joins TRBV7-2 to TRBJ2-5, with D hard to call. V was trimmed by 2 bases and J by 2 bases, leaving 9 bases between them. The CDR3 sequence is 14 residues long. CDR1 is SGHTA, CDR2 FQGNSA, per germline.